The sequence of this TCR beta chain was determined in a study of early stage breast cancer tumors. The CDR3 totals 15 residues. From germline, CDR1 is MNHEY and CDR2 SVGAGI. Trimming pared 4 bases from V and 0 bases from J, leaving 13 bases between. This clone showed up just once. Sequencing was performed with immunoSEQ multiplex PCR; in TCRdb, only in-frame clones are kept and a portion is missing. Among 11,000 to 15,000 clones listed, around 84% were seen once. The J gene is TRBJ2-7, the V gene TRBV6-5, with D possibly matching TRBD2 (7 bases). Sequencing was carried out using normal breast tissue next to the tumor. The origin of this receptor is a person aged 30-39 years with breast cancer. In DNA form, the CDR3 reads TGTGCCAGCAGTTTACGCGGGGGCTTCTCCTACGAGCAGTACTTC. Amino acid sequence: CASSLRGGFSYEQYF.